A selection of T cell receptor beta chains follows, all from one sample in a study of shared clonotypes between healthy human individuals. Generated by immunoSEQ multiplex PCR, the TCRdb table keeps only in-frame clones and is missing some. The data contain about 2.2 million clones, 85% to 95% of them singletons. Sequenced input: naive CD8+ T cells from PBMCs. The receptors originated from a man in his late teens or twenties in good health. Some clones in this sample may be carry-over from other donors' samples. The CDR3 runs from the conserved cysteine through the conserved F or W. A D gene is named only where the DNA matches it firmly. Not all rows give a size; the values are once, few, many and, for expanded clones, a class.

CDR3 DNA: TGTGCCAGTAGTGCGGGACTAGCGGGAGTCGAGCAGTACTTC; CDR3 protein: CASSAGLAGVEQYF; clone size: once; V gene: TRBV19; D gene: TRBD2; J gene: TRBJ2-7
CDR3 DNA: TGTGCCAGCAGTGACGGGAGCTCCTACAATGAGCAGTTCTTC; CDR3 protein: CASSDGSSYNEQFF; clone size: -; V gene: TRBV2; D gene: -; J gene: TRBJ2-1
CDR3 DNA: TGCAGCGTTGCGGCGAACAGCGTTTCCTACGAGCAGTACTTC; CDR3 protein: CSVAANSVSYEQYF; clone size: -; V gene: TRBV29-1; D gene: -; J gene: TRBJ2-7
CDR3 DNA: TGTGCCAGCAGTTCGCCCCGGGGGGCCTACGAGCAGTACTTC; CDR3 protein: CASSSPRGAYEQYF; clone size: -; V gene: TRBV6-6; D gene: TRBD2; J gene: TRBJ2-7
CDR3 DNA: TGTGCCAGCAATGGGGGAGAGATTAGCGGAGGATACAATGAGCAGTTCTTC; CDR3 protein: CASNGGEISGGYNEQFF; clone size: -; V gene: TRBV9; D gene: -; J gene: TRBJ2-1
CDR3 DNA: TGTGCCAGCCTCCACAGGGGGCGCGACACCGGGGAGCTGTTTTTT; CDR3 protein: CASLHRGRDTGELFF; clone size: -; V gene: TRBV5-4; D gene: TRBD1; J gene: TRBJ2-2
CDR3 DNA: TGTGCCAGCAGCTTAGCCGGGGGGGTTTATGGCTACACCTTC; CDR3 protein: CASSLAGGVYGYTF; clone size: -; V gene: TRBV7-9; D gene: -; J gene: TRBJ1-2
CDR3 DNA: TGTGCCTGGCAACAGGGTTTCGGGGAGCTGTTTTTT; CDR3 protein: CAWQQGFGELFF; clone size: -; V gene: TRBV30; D gene: -; J gene: TRBJ2-2
CDR3 DNA: TGTGCCAGCAGTCCTCTAGCGGGAGGTTGGGCTGAGCAGTTCTTC; CDR3 protein: CASSPLAGGWAEQFF; clone size: -; V gene: TRBV27; D gene: TRBD2; J gene: TRBJ2-1
CDR3 DNA: TGTGCCAGCAGCCCACCCCGGGACCAGAACACCGGGGAGCTGTTTTTT; CDR3 protein: CASSPPRDQNTGELFF; clone size: -; V gene: TRBV7-9; D gene: -; J gene: TRBJ2-2
CDR3 DNA: TGTGCCAGCAACTCCTTGCGGGACAGGGGGAACTATGGCTACACCTTC; CDR3 protein: CASNSLRDRGNYGYTF; clone size: -; V gene: TRBV28; D gene: TRBD1; J gene: TRBJ1-2
CDR3 DNA: TGTGCCAGCAGTTTGGGACAGGGGGCTTGGGAGCAGTACTTC; CDR3 protein: CASSLGQGAWEQYF; clone size: once; V gene: TRBV27; D gene: TRBD1; J gene: TRBJ2-7
CDR3 DNA: TGCGCCAGCATTAAGTTAGGACAAGAAAAAACAGGGGGACATGGCTACACCTTC; CDR3 protein: CASIKLGQEKTGGHGYTF; clone size: -; V gene: TRBV10-1; D gene: TRBD1; J gene: TRBJ1-2
CDR3 DNA: TGCGCCAGCAGTCACCGGACAGGGATCAATCAGCCCCAGCATTTT; CDR3 protein: CASSHRTGINQPQHF; clone size: -; V gene: TRBV4-3; D gene: TRBD1; J gene: TRBJ1-5
CDR3 DNA: TGTGCCAGTAGTCCCGTTTCGTCAGCCTCCTACGAGCAGTACTTC; CDR3 protein: CASSPVSSASYEQYF; clone size: once; V gene: TRBV19; D gene: -; J gene: TRBJ2-7
CDR3 DNA: TGTGCCAGCAGTTTATCCCTTAGCGGGAGCTCCTACGAGCAGTACTTC; CDR3 protein: CASSLSLSGSSYEQYF; clone size: -; V gene: TRBV27; D gene: TRBD2; J gene: TRBJ2-7
CDR3 DNA: TGTGCCAGCAGTTCCCTGGACAGGGGGCACTACGAGCAGTACTTC; CDR3 protein: CASSSLDRGHYEQYF; clone size: -; V gene: TRBV27; D gene: TRBD1; J gene: TRBJ2-7
CDR3 DNA: TGTGCCAGCAGTCCCCTCGGACAGGTGGGGACCGGGGAGCTGTTTTTT; CDR3 protein: CASSPLGQVGTGELFF; clone size: -; V gene: TRBV28; D gene: TRBD1; J gene: TRBJ2-2
CDR3 DNA: TGTGCCTGGAGTGTATTTGCAGGGAGAAACACTGAAGCTTTCTTT; CDR3 protein: CAWSVFAGRNTEAFF; clone size: -; V gene: TRBV30; D gene: -; J gene: TRBJ1-1
CDR3 DNA: TGTGCCAGCAGCTTAGCGGGCGGGAGGCGTCACAATGAGCAGTTCTTC; CDR3 protein: CASSLAGGRRHNEQFF; clone size: -; V gene: TRBV7-9; D gene: TRBD2; J gene: TRBJ2-1
CDR3 DNA: TGTGCCAGTCAAGTGGTCCGGGGGGGCACTGAAGCTTTCTTT; CDR3 protein: CASQVVRGGTEAFF; clone size: few; V gene: TRBV19; D gene: -; J gene: TRBJ1-1
CDR3 DNA: TGTGCCAGCAGCGCCGACTACAATGAGCAGTTCTTC; CDR3 protein: CASSADYNEQFF; clone size: -; V gene: TRBV9; D gene: -; J gene: TRBJ2-1
CDR3 DNA: TGTGCCAGCAGTTTATCGATCGGGAGGTCAACAGGCGAGCAGTACTTC; CDR3 protein: CASSLSIGRSTGEQYF; clone size: -; V gene: TRBV27; D gene: TRBD2; J gene: TRBJ2-7
CDR3 DNA: TGTGCCAGCAGCCAAGCTCAGTCGAACACTGAAGCTTTCTTT; CDR3 protein: CASSQAQSNTEAFF; clone size: few; V gene: TRBV4-2; D gene: -; J gene: TRBJ1-1
CDR3 DNA: TGTGCCAGCAGTTACAGGCAAGGGGTCTACGAGCAGTACTTC; CDR3 protein: CASSYRQGVYEQYF; clone size: -; V gene: TRBV6-5; D gene: -; J gene: TRBJ2-7
CDR3 DNA: TGCGCCAGCCAGGCTCTGGACTCCTACGAGCAGTACTTC; CDR3 protein: CASQALDSYEQYF; clone size: -; V gene: TRBV10-1; D gene: -; J gene: TRBJ2-7
CDR3 DNA: TGTGCCAGCACCTTCGGACAGGGTCGAATGGACACCGGGGAGCTGTTTTTT; CDR3 protein: CASTFGQGRMDTGELFF; clone size: once; V gene: TRBV27; D gene: TRBD1; J gene: TRBJ2-2
CDR3 DNA: TGTGCCAGCACTTTACCTAGTACACAGGACACAGATACGCAGTATTTT; CDR3 protein: CASTLPSTQDTDTQYF; clone size: -; V gene: TRBV7-9; D gene: -; J gene: TRBJ2-3
CDR3 DNA: TGTGCCAGCAGCCCGACCGGAGATACGCAGTATTTT; CDR3 protein: CASSPTGDTQYF; clone size: -; V gene: TRBV28; D gene: -; J gene: TRBJ2-3
CDR3 DNA: TGCAGCGCTAGCCAACAGGGAGGGACGGGCTACACCTTC; CDR3 protein: CSASQQGGTGYTF; clone size: -; V gene: TRBV29-1; D gene: -; J gene: TRBJ1-2
CDR3 DNA: TGTGCCAGCAGTTCACGACAGGCGGCAATTAGCAATCAGCCCCAGCATTTT; CDR3 protein: CASSSRQAAISNQPQHF; clone size: -; V gene: TRBV28; D gene: -; J gene: TRBJ1-5
CDR3 DNA: TGTGCCAGCAGCGCGCAAGGTGGGGGTCTACATGAGCAGTTCTTC; CDR3 protein: CASSAQGGGLHEQFF; clone size: -; V gene: TRBV9; D gene: -; J gene: TRBJ2-1
CDR3 DNA: TGTGCCAGCAGCTTAGGCCAATGGACTAGCGGGATTGAGACCCAGTACTTC; CDR3 protein: CASSLGQWTSGIETQYF; clone size: -; V gene: TRBV7-7; D gene: TRBD2; J gene: TRBJ2-5
CDR3 DNA: TGTGCCAGCAGGGAACAGGGAAGCACTGAAGCTTTCTTT; CDR3 protein: CASREQGSTEAFF; clone size: once; V gene: TRBV27; D gene: -; J gene: TRBJ1-1
CDR3 DNA: TGTGCCATCAGTGATTACGGACGTTATATTAACACTGAAGCTTTCTTT; CDR3 protein: CAISDYGRYINTEAFF; clone size: -; V gene: TRBV10-3; D gene: -; J gene: TRBJ1-1
CDR3 DNA: TGTGCCAGCAGCTTCTCGACAGCCTATGGCTACACCTTC; CDR3 protein: CASSFSTAYGYTF; clone size: -; V gene: TRBV7-9; D gene: -; J gene: TRBJ1-2
CDR3 DNA: TGTGCCAGCAGCCTACTTCTAGAAAGGGGGGCTAGCACAGATACGCAGTATTTT; CDR3 protein: CASSLLLERGASTDTQYF; clone size: -; V gene: TRBV7-8; D gene: -; J gene: TRBJ2-3
CDR3 DNA: TGTGCCAGTAGTATATTTGGGGGGCTGGTCACCGGGGAGCTGTTTTTT; CDR3 protein: CASSIFGGLVTGELFF; clone size: -; V gene: TRBV19; D gene: -; J gene: TRBJ2-2
CDR3 DNA: TGTGCCAGCAGTTACTCTGCGGGAGCCGACGACGAGCAGTACTTC; CDR3 protein: CASSYSAGADDEQYF; clone size: -; V gene: TRBV6-5; D gene: TRBD2; J gene: TRBJ2-7
CDR3 DNA: TGTGCCAGTAGTATTTTCGGACAGGGAGCAGATACGCAGTATTTT; CDR3 protein: CASSIFGQGADTQYF; clone size: -; V gene: TRBV19; D gene: TRBD1; J gene: TRBJ2-3
CDR3 DNA: TGTGCCACCAGCAGAGTGTTTGTCGGAGTTGAGCAGTTCTTC; CDR3 protein: CATSRVFVGVEQFF; clone size: once; V gene: TRBV15; D gene: -; J gene: TRBJ2-1
CDR3 DNA: TGTGCCAGCAGTTGGATAAGCTCCGCCTACGAGCAGTACTTC; CDR3 protein: CASSWISSAYEQYF; clone size: -; V gene: TRBV28; D gene: -; J gene: TRBJ2-7
CDR3 DNA: TGTGCCAGCAGTTTTACCCAGGGGGAGTTCTTC; CDR3 protein: CASSFTQGEFF; clone size: -; V gene: TRBV28; D gene: TRBD1; J gene: TRBJ2-1
CDR3 DNA: TGTGCCAGCAGCTTAGGCGGCGGGAGCTCCTACGAGCAGTACTTC; CDR3 protein: CASSLGGGSSYEQYF; clone size: -; V gene: TRBV11-2; D gene: TRBD2; J gene: TRBJ2-7
CDR3 DNA: TGCAGCGTCGAAGACAGGGCACTTTCATCGAACACCGGGGAGCTGTTTTTT; CDR3 protein: CSVEDRALSSNTGELFF; clone size: -; V gene: TRBV29-1; D gene: TRBD1; J gene: TRBJ2-2
CDR3 DNA: TGTGCCAGCAGCGAGACGGACGGCCGCCAGTACTTC; CDR3 protein: CASSETDGRQYF; clone size: -; V gene: TRBV9; D gene: -; J gene: TRBJ2-5